This entry features one TCR beta chain sequence. This record comes from a study of cytomegalovirus exposure and HLA in healthy donors. The PCR ran on 60 Vbeta and 13 Jbeta primers. Using immunoSEQ multiplex PCR, the repertoire was profiled, and TCRdb retains in-frame clones only, with some absent. The sample holds tens of thousands of clones, around 70% seen once. The specimen was PBMCs. The receptor's source is a woman in her forties or fifties in good health and CMV-seropositive.

CDR3 DNA: TGCGCCAGCAGCTCCCATTCTAGCGGGAGGACCTCCTACGAGCAGTACTTC. Protein: CASSSHSSGRTSYEQYF. The gene calls are TRBV5-1 and TRBJ2-7, with 11 nucleotides matching TRBD2. CDR1 and CDR2 (germline): SGHRS, YFSETQ. J lost 0 bases, V lost 3 bases, and 8 bases had no gene match. CDR3 size: 17 residues.